Below are 18 T cell receptor beta chains sequenced from a single sample in a study of blood T cell repertoires in COVID-19. Only in-frame clones appear in the TCRdb table, and some are missing; sequencing was by immunoSEQ multiplex PCR. The sample yields 150,000 or so clones, roughly 88% seen once. Sequenced: peripheral blood. These TCRs come from a woman in her forties or fifties in a cohort sampled during active or convalescent COVID-19.

This clone came up once. The chain has TRBV3-1 (or the pseudogene TRBV3-2) and TRBJ1-3; D is perhaps TRBD1 (5 bases). Germline CDR1 and CDR2: LGHDT and YNNKEL (reference sequence). CDR3 length: 15 residues. Trimming stripped 5 bases from V and 3 bases from J, with 14 bases between. CDR3 sequence: CASSIIGGGGNTIYF. The CDR3 DNA reads as TGTGCCAGCAGCATTATCGGGGGTGGTGGAAACACCATATATTTT.

The genes are TRBV4-1 and TRBJ1-6, with TRBD1 matching 7 bases. Looked up from germline, CDR1 is MGHRA and CDR2 is YSYEKL. The trim removed 1 base at V and 1 base at J, leaving 10 bases unmatched. The CDR3 runs 19 residues. The DNA for the CDR3 is TGCGCCAGCAGCCAAGTTTCCACAGGGGTTACGTCCTATAATTCACCCCTCCACTTT. Its protein product is CASSQVSTGVTSYNSPLHF.

The chain has TRBV7-2 and TRBJ2-3; 13 bases align to TRBD2. Germline loops: CDR1 SGHTA, CDR2 FQGNSA. Trimming removed 5 bases from V and 1 base from J; junction bases left unmatched: 6. The CDR3 runs to 17 residues. The CDR3 is CASSPWGLAGRTDTQYF. Here the CDR3 DNA reads TGTGCCAGCAGCCCCTGGGGACTAGCGGGGCGCACAGATACGCAGTATTTT.

The J gene is TRBJ1-6, the V gene TRBV19; 8 bases are a match to TRBD1. CDR3 size: 15 residues. Unmatched junction bases numbered 10, after V lost 6 bases and J lost 9 bases. The germline gives CDR1 LNHDA, CDR2 SQIVND (reference sequence). This CDR3 is CASSRQGSPGSPLHF. Here the CDR3 DNA reads TGTGCCAGTAGCAGACAGGGGTCCCCCGGTTCACCCCTCCACTTT. Together with reference TRBV19 and TRBJ1-6, the CDR3 gives the full variable domain: DGGITQSPKYLFRKEGQNVTLSCEQNLNHDAMYWYRQDPGQGLRLIYYSQIVNDFQKGDIAEGYSVSREKKESFPLTVTSAQKNPTAFYLCASSRQGSPGSPLHFGNGTRLTVT.

As regards this clone: Its ends do not fully match the called genes, so a read error is possible. The chain recombines TRBV2 with TRBJ1-1; 8 nucleotides match TRBD1. The CDR3 covers 15 residues. Germline lookup yields CDR1 SNHLY and CDR2 FYNNEI. The CDR3 DNA follows: TGTGCCAGCAGTCCGCGCCAGGGGGCGGACACCGAAGCTTTCTTT. Protein sequence: CASSPRQGADTEAFF.

The V call is TRBV7-2, the J call TRBJ2-7; the D gene is possibly TRBD2 (6 bases). The CDR3 length is 14 residues. Germline-derived CDR1 and CDR2 are SGHTA and FQGNSA. V lost 5 bases, J lost 0 bases, and 11 bases lay in between. In DNA, the CDR3 is TGTGCCAGCAGCATCCCCGGGGGCTCCTACGAGCAGTACTTC. This sequence encodes CASSIPGGSYEQYF.

J is TRBJ1-2 and V is TRBV30, with D tentatively TRBD1 (6 bases). The germline V gene encodes CDR1 GTSNPN and CDR2 SVGIG (reference sequence). Trimming removed 2 bases at V and 0 bases at J, with 13 bases between. The CDR3 totals 15 residues. CDR3 in amino acids: CAWSHGGPSNYGYTF. The CDR3 DNA reads as TGTGCCTGGAGTCACGGGGGGCCGTCTAACTATGGCTACACCTTC. The complete variable domain, with remaining parts taken from reference TRBV30 and TRBJ1-2, reads SQTIHQWPATLVQPVGSPLSLECTVEGTSNPNLYWYRQAAGRGLQLLFYSVGIGQISSEVPQNLSASRPQDRQFILSSKKLLLSDSGFYLCAWSHGGPSNYGYTFGSGTRLTVV.

The chain is built from TRBV9 and TRBJ2-4; 12 bases fit TRBD2. Looked up from germline, CDR1 is SGDLS and CDR2 is YYNGEE. V lost 3 bases, J lost 4 bases, and 5 bases stayed unmatched. The CDR3 covers 16 residues. The CDR3 sequence: CASSASGGAGKNIQYF. In nucleotides, the CDR3 is TGTGCCAGCAGCGCTAGCGGGGGGGCCGGAAAAAACATTCAGTACTTC. The variable domain in full, completed from reference TRBV9 and TRBJ2-4, reads DSGVTQTPKHLITATGQRVTLRCSPRSGDLSVYWYQQSLDQGLQFLIQYYNGEERAKGNILERFSAQQFPDLHSELNLSSLELGDSALYFCASSASGGAGKNIQYFGAGTRLSVL.

V is TRBV5-1 and J is TRBJ2-5, with a weak D call TRBD1 (5 bases). V shed 7 bases and J shed 1 base, with 11 bases lying between them. This CDR3 has 13 amino acids. CDR1 SGHRS and CDR2 YFSETQ come from the germline V gene. Here the CDR3 reads CASQTGSQETQYF. The CDR3, as DNA: TGCGCCAGCCAAACAGGATCCCAAGAGACCCAGTACTTC.

In its sample, this clone was seen a few times. The J gene is TRBJ2-1, the V gene TRBV6-2 or TRBV6-3; D unclear. This CDR3 comprises 17 residues. V was trimmed by 0 bases and J by 5 bases, leaving 17 bases between them. CDR1 is MNHEY, CDR2 SVGEGT, per germline. The CDR3 DNA reads as TGTGCCAGCAGTTACTCAGTCCAGGTGCGTCGGAACAATGAGCAGTTCTTC. This gives the protein CASSYSVQVRRNNEQFF.

The chain combines TRBV12-5 with TRBJ1-3, with unresolved D. Trimming removed 0 bases at V and 0 bases at J, with 15 bases between. Germline V CDR1 and CDR2: LGHNT, FRNRAP. This CDR3 is 18 amino acids long. CDR3 amino acids: CASGLVLSRVLSGNTIYF. The CDR3 region has the DNA TGTGCTAGTGGTTTGGTACTCTCCCGCGTCCTCTCTGGAAACACCATATATTTT.

The chain is built from TRBV3-1 (or the pseudogene TRBV3-2) and TRBJ1-4; D possibly corresponds to TRBD1 (5 bases). The V gene lost 5 bases and the J gene lost 5 bases, with 15 bases spanning the gap. The CDR3 extends over 15 amino acids. Germline V gene lookup returns CDR1 LGHDT and CDR2 YNNKEL (reference sequence). CDR3: CASSSDGQLNEKLFF. The CDR3 region has the DNA TGTGCCAGCAGCTCGGACGGACAACTAAATGAAAAACTGTTTTTT.

The chain combines TRBV7-9 with TRBJ1-1; 9 bases align to TRBD1. Germline V lookup: CDR1 SEHNR, CDR2 FQNEAQ (reference sequence). V lost 4 bases to trimming and J lost 4 bases; unmatched junction nucleotides: 16. The CDR3 loop spans 18 amino acids. CDR3 bases: TGTGCCAGCAGCTACCCCCGGGACAGGGCGAGATGGACCACTGAAGCTTTCTTT. As protein: CASSYPRDRARWTTEAFF.

The V and J genes are TRBV7-9 and TRBJ2-3, with D possibly TRBD2 on 5 matching bases. Germline values: CDR1 SEHNR, CDR2 FQNEAQ (reference sequence). The CDR3 sequence is 15 residues long. V was cut by 4 bases and J by 0 bases, with 11 bases left in between. CDR3 sequence: CASSSQRTSTDTQYF. CDR3 coding DNA: TGTGCCAGCAGCTCCCAGCGGACTAGCACAGATACGCAGTATTTT.

The J gene is TRBJ2-7, the V gene TRBV19; 7 bases match TRBD1. V lost 3 bases, J lost 2 bases, and 7 bases stayed unmatched. There are 15 residues in the CDR3. Germline assignment: CDR1 LNHDA and CDR2 SQIVND (reference sequence). The chain's CDR3 is CASSIGQVGTYEQYF. The DNA of the CDR3 is TGTGCCAGTAGTATTGGACAGGTTGGGACCTACGAGCAGTACTTC.

The rearrangement joins TRBV29-1 to TRBJ1-2; 10 bases are shared with TRBD1. V shed 7 bases and J 8 bases; nucleotides not matched to a gene: 4. Looked up from germline, CDR1 is SQVTM and CDR2 is ANQGSEA. The CDR3 is 11 amino acids. The DNA for the CDR3 is TGCAGCGCTGGGACAGGGGAAGGCTACACCTTC. Its translation is CSAGTGEGYTF.

The V gene is TRBV6-2 or TRBV6-3, the J gene TRBJ2-2, with 10 bases identical to TRBD1. The CDR3 totals 17 residues. With V trimmed by 2 bases and J by 0 bases, 3 bases remained unmatched. CDR1 MNHEY and CDR2 SVGEGT come from the germline V gene. CDR3 bases: TGTGCCAGCAGTTACGACAGGGGGCTAACGAACACCGGGGAGCTGTTTTTT. Its translation is CASSYDRGLTNTGELFF.

This clone occurred once. The chain couples TRBV5-1 to TRBJ2-1, with TRBD2 matching over 7 bases. CDR1 and CDR2 (germline): SGHRS, YFSETQ. The CDR3 runs to 17 residues. V shed 4 bases, J shed 3 bases, and the junction held 13 bases outside the gene matches. In DNA form, the CDR3 reads TGCGCCAGCAGCATTCAGACCTACGGGGGGAGCTACAATGAGCAGTTCTTC. Protein: CASSIQTYGGSYNEQFF.